This record concerns one TCR beta chain sequence. This sample stems from a study of OX40 agonist ivuxolimab in advanced cancers. Data came from immunoSEQ multiplex PCR; TCRdb stores just in-frame clones and leaves some out. The sample consists of about 41,000 clones, more than 70% of them appearing once. This clonotype originated in an adult with an advanced solid tumor such as melanoma, head and neck, liver or kidney cancer. The material sequenced was CD4+ or CD8+ T cells sorted from blood, taken in a trial of the OX40 agonist ivuxolimab.

The CDR3 DNA reads TGCGCCAGCAGCCCGGGACAGGGCCACACTGAAGCTTTCTTT. Translation: CASSPGQGHTEAFF. The chain couples TRBV5-1 to TRBJ1-1, with TRBD1 identical over 9 bases. V shed 4 bases, J shed 3 bases, and the junction held 4 bases outside the gene matches. The CDR3 totals 14 residues. Germline lookup yields CDR1 SGHRS and CDR2 YFSETQ.